This entry lists 21 T cell receptor beta chains sequenced from one sample in a study of cytomegalovirus exposure and HLA in healthy donors (TCRdb year 2017). Library generation was performed with the immunoSEQ multiplex PCR assay. This immuneACCESS table, as held by TCRdb, lists in-frame sequences with V and J called but not all clones. Of the missing ones, under half trace to an unresolved V gene in checked studies; the others have no known cause. This sample lists 180,000 or so clones; about 89% were detected once. The ten largest clones take up less than 3.5% of the sample. The sequenced sample was PBMCs. The receptors were gathered from a man between 18 and 29 years old in good health and CMV-seropositive.

This clone showed up just once. The rearrangement uses TRBV28 and TRBJ1-4; TRBD1 agrees at 7 bases. The CDR3 runs 16 residues. Trimming took 6 bases from V and 2 from J; bases not matched to a gene: 9. Germline loops: CDR1 MDHEN, CDR2 SYDVKM. CDR3 loop: CASSSVQGGTNEKLFF. As DNA, the CDR3 is TGTGCCAGCAGCAGCGTCCAGGGGGGCACTAATGAAAAACTGTTTTTT.

CDR3 in DNA: TGTGCCAGCAGTTTATTGCAGGGGGCAAGTAATTCACCCCTCCACTTT. Amino acids: CASSLLQGASNSPLHF. The rearrangement links TRBV27 to TRBJ1-6, with 8 nucleotides matching TRBD1. The CDR3 runs to 16 residues. Trimming removed 1 base from V and 6 bases from J; junction bases left unmatched: 5. Germline V gene data show CDR1 as MNHEY and CDR2 as SMNVEV (reference sequence).

This clone was counted a single time. V gene TRBV6-1 combines with J gene TRBJ2-7; 10 bases align to TRBD1. The CDR3 extends over 15 amino acids. CDR1 is MNHNS and CDR2 is SASEGT in the germline V gene. With V trimmed by 4 bases and J by 0 bases, 3 bases remained unmatched. The CDR3 sequence is CASSGQGARSYEQYF. As DNA, the CDR3 is TGTGCCAGCAGTGGACAGGGGGCGCGCTCCTACGAGCAGTACTTC.

This clone was observed a single time. In DNA form, the CDR3 reads TGTGCCAGCAGCCCCTGGGGAGCAAGCCGAAACACCATATATTTT. Amino acid sequence: CASSPWGASRNTIYF. This chain links TRBV7-9 with TRBJ1-3; D unclear. The V end lost 5 bases, the J end lost 5 bases, and 16 bases lay between the germline ends. CDR1 and CDR2 from the germline V gene are SEHNR and FQNEAQ (reference sequence). The CDR3 contains 15 residues. The entire variable domain, with the rest obtained from reference TRBV7-9 and TRBJ1-3, is as follows: DTGVSQNPRHKITKRGQNVTFRCDPISEHNRLYWYRQTLGQGPEFLTYFQNEAQLEKSRLLSDRFSAERPKGSFSTLEIQRTEQGDSAMYLCASSPWGASRNTIYFGEGSWLTVV.

V gene TRBV5-1 combines with J gene TRBJ2-1; 8 bases line up with TRBD2. The CDR3 loop spans 15 amino acids. Germline CDR1 reads SGHRS; CDR2 reads YFSETQ. J lost 4 bases, V lost 0 bases, and 3 bases had no gene match. Here the CDR3 DNA reads TGCGCCAGCAGCTTGGTTACTAGCGGATACAATGAGCAGTTCTTC. It yields the protein CASSLVTSGYNEQFF.

This clone was observed a single time. The CDR3 loop is CASSQGGGGRTEAFF. CDR3 nucleotides: TGTGCCAGCAGCCAAGGGGGCGGGGGGCGGACTGAAGCTTTCTTT. The rearrangement links TRBV4-2 to TRBJ1-1, with D maybe TRBD1 (6 bases). Germline V gene data show CDR1 as LGHNA and CDR2 as YNFKEQ. Trimming removed 1 base from V and 5 bases from J, with 14 bases in between. The CDR3 loop spans 15 amino acids.

V and J are TRBV13 and TRBJ2-2, with D perhaps TRBD2 (5 bases). The length of the CDR3 is 16 residues. V lost 6 bases, J lost 5 bases, and 19 bases lay in between. Germline V lookup: CDR1 PRHDT, CDR2 FYEKMQ (reference sequence). CDR3 sequence (DNA): TGTGCCAGCAGGCGCTCCAATGTGCGAGGGACCGGGGAGCTGTTTTTT. Protein product: CASRRSNVRGTGELFF.

This chain uses TRBV9 with TRBJ1-1, with TRBD1 identical over 9 bases. V gave up 3 bases and J gave up 6 bases; unmatched junction bases: 15. CDR1 and CDR2 (germline): SGDLS, YYNGEE. The CDR3 is made up of 17 amino acids. The DNA for the CDR3 is TGTGCCAGCAGCGCTGTCGTGGGACAGGGCGGTGATTCTGAAGCTTTCTTT. Its protein is CASSAVVGQGGDSEAFF.

This clone was seen at least ten times. This chain connects TRBV11-3 to TRBJ2-1; the match to TRBD2 covers 8 bases. The V gene's germline CDR1 is SGHNT and CDR2 YENEEA. The ends lost 4 bases at V and 9 bases at J; junction bases unmatched: 17. The CDR3 consists of 17 residues. The DNA for the CDR3 is TGTGCCAGCAGCTCGACCCACAGCGGGAGCTTCTCAGGTGAGCAGTTCTTC. Translation: CASSSTHSGSFSGEQFF.

The rearrangement links TRBV4-1 to TRBJ2-1; D perhaps matches TRBD2 (5 bases). The CDR3 extends over 16 amino acids. Germline CDR1 and CDR2: MGHRA and YSYEKL. Deletions cut 1 base from V and 8 bases from J, with 18 bases between. The CDR3 nucleotides read TGCGCCAGCAGCCAAGGTGGCGGGTGGGGTCCGGATGAGCAGTTCTTC. The encoded protein is CASSQGGGWGPDEQFF.

The chain employs TRBV27 and TRBJ2-7, with 11 bases aligning to TRBD1. J was trimmed by 2 bases and V by 5 bases; bases with no gene match: 2. The CDR3 loop spans 14 amino acids. Per germline, CDR1 MNHEY and CDR2 SMNVEV (reference sequence). The CDR3 loop reads CASSMGQGAYEQYF. CDR3 DNA sequence: TGTGCCAGCAGTATGGGACAGGGGGCCTACGAGCAGTACTTC.

The genes are TRBV7-9 and TRBJ2-1, with 10 bases identical to TRBD2. The junction had 14 bases not matched to a gene; V was cut back by 5 bases and J by 7 bases. The CDR3 totals 17 residues. Germline V gene data show CDR1 as SEHNR and CDR2 as FQNEAQ (reference sequence). CDR3 DNA sequence: TGTGCCAGCAGCCCCGCCCGGCTAGCGGGAGTAGGAAATGAGCAGTTCTTC. Its protein product is CASSPARLAGVGNEQFF.

The genes are TRBV7-8 and TRBJ1-5, with a possible D match to TRBD1 (5 bases). Trimming took off 1 base at V and 6 bases at J, with 13 bases between the two ends. This CDR3 contains 15 residues. Per germline, CDR1 SGHVS and CDR2 FQNEAQ. In nucleotides, the CDR3 is TGTGCCAGCAGCTTAGTCGGCAGGGCTGCTCAGCCCCAGCATTTT. It is translated as CASSLVGRAAQPQHF.

This clone was seen only once. The chain employs TRBV19 and TRBJ1-2; 7 bases fit TRBD1. CDR3 length equals 15 residues. J was trimmed by 2 bases and V by 4 bases; bases with no gene match: 7. The germline V gene has CDR1 LNHDA and CDR2 SQIVND (reference sequence). In nucleotides, the CDR3 is TGTGCCAGTAGTAACGGGGCAGGGGGGAACTATGGCTACACCTTC. Encoded protein: CASSNGAGGNYGYTF.

The CDR3 reads CASSVTEPPMNTEAFF. CDR3 coding DNA: TGTGCCAGCTCAGTGACAGAACCCCCGATGAACACTGAAGCTTTCTTT. The J gene is TRBJ1-1, the V gene TRBV18; possible D gene TRBD1, 5 bases. Germline V gene data show CDR1 as KGHSH and CDR2 as LQKENI. Trimming shortened V by 5 bases and J by 0 bases, and 16 bases separated the two germline ends. This CDR3 has 16 amino acids.

This chain connects TRBV4-1 to TRBJ2-1, with 11 bases aligning to TRBD2. CDR3 length equals 16 residues. Germline V CDR1 and CDR2: MGHRA, YSYEKL. V gave up 4 bases and J gave up 5 bases; unmatched junction bases: 7. The CDR3 DNA is TGCGCCAGCAGCCTGATAGCGGGGGGGCACCACAATGAGCAGTTCTTC. Protein product: CASSLIAGGHHNEQFF.

The genes are TRBV5-1 and TRBJ1-1, with TRBD1 matching 10 bases. The germline V gene encodes CDR1 SGHRS and CDR2 YFSETQ. The CDR3 spans 12 residues. V gave up 0 bases and J gave up 12 bases; unmatched junction bases: 2. This CDR3 reads CASSLGQGASFF. The CDR3 DNA reads as TGCGCCAGCAGCTTGGGACAGGGGGCGTCTTTCTTT. Full variable domain (missing parts from reference TRBV5-1 and TRBJ1-1): KAGVTQTPRYLIKTRGQQVTLSCSPISGHRSVSWYQQTPGQGLQFLFEYFSETQRNKGNFPGRFSGRQFSNSRSEMNVSTLELGDSALYLCASSLGQGASFFGQGTRLTVV.

The rearrangement joins TRBV13 to TRBJ2-7; 10 nucleotides line up with TRBD2. The CDR3 consists of 16 residues. Germline CDR1 reads PRHDT; CDR2 reads FYEKMQ (reference sequence). Trimming cost V 4 bases and J 4 bases; bases outside gene matches: 10. The CDR3 sequence is CASSSYEREGRYEQYF. DNA for the CDR3: TGTGCCAGCAGCTCCTACGAGCGGGAGGGCCGTTACGAGCAGTACTTC.

This rearrangement joins TRBV4-1 to TRBJ2-1, with TRBD2 matching over 9 bases. The CDR3 is 14 amino acids. Germline CDR1 MGHRA, CDR2 YSYEKL. V lost 2 bases, J lost 6 bases, and 2 bases stayed unmatched. In DNA, the CDR3 is TGCGCCAGCAGCCAACAAGCGGGAGGCAATGAGCAGTTCTTC. Translation: CASSQQAGGNEQFF.

The V gene is TRBV19, the J gene TRBJ2-7; 10 bases align to TRBD2. There are 18 residues in the CDR3. Germline CDR1 is LNHDA and CDR2 is SQIVND (reference sequence). The junction had 15 bases not matched to a gene; V was cut back by 3 bases and J by 4 bases. CDR3 region: CASSIATGAGGAGYEQYF. The CDR3, as DNA: TGTGCCAGTAGTATCGCTACCGGAGCGGGAGGGGCGGGATACGAGCAGTACTTC.

The chain has TRBV29-1 and TRBJ2-3; the D gene is possibly TRBD2 (6 bases). The V gene's germline CDR1 is SQVTM and CDR2 ANQGSEA. V was cut by 6 bases and J by 4 bases, with 17 bases left in between. CDR3 length equals 14 residues. DNA of the CDR3: TGCAGCGTAATGACTAGATGGCAGGCAGATACGCAGTATTTT. It yields the protein CSVMTRWQADTQYF.